This T cell receptor beta chain derives from a study of T cell responses to AZD1222 COVID-19 vaccine. V was shortened by 4 bases and J by 1 base, with 3 bases between the two germline ends. This CDR3 comprises 12 residues. Germline-derived CDR1 and CDR2 are KGHDR and SFDVKD. Method: immunoSEQ multiplex PCR; TCRdb's copy keeps in-frame clones and lacks some. The sample shows roughly 140,000 clones, roughly 89% of them seen only once. The sample here was peripheral blood, taken on day 0 of AZD1222 vaccination. The V call is TRBV24-1, the J call TRBJ1-2; unclear D gene. The TCR comes from an adult in good health. The CDR3: CATSESNYGYTF. In DNA form, the CDR3 reads TGTGCCACCAGTGAGAGTAACTATGGCTACACCTTC.